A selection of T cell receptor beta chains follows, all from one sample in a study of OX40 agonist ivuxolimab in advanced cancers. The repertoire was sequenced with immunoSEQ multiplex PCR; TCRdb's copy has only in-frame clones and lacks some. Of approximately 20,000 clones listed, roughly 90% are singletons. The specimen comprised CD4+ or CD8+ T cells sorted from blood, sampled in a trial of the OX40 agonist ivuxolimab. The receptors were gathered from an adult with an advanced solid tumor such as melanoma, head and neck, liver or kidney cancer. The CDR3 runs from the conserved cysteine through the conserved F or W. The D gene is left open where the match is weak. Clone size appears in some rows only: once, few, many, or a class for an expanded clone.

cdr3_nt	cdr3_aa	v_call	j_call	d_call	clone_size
TGCAGCGTTGGGACTAGCGGGTGGGAGACCCAGTACTTC	CSVGTSGWETQYF	TRBV29-1	TRBJ2-5	TRBD2	-
TGTGCCAGCAGCGTCGGGGGCTACGGCGAGCAGTACTTC	CASSVGGYGEQYF	TRBV9	TRBJ2-7	-	once
TGTGCCATGAGGGGACAGGGGAGGGATACGCAGTATTTT	CAMRGQGRDTQYF	TRBV6-5	TRBJ2-3	TRBD1	-
TGTGCTAGTGGTTTCGGGGACGCGGCCTACAATGAGCAGTTCTTC	CASGFGDAAYNEQFF	TRBV12-5	TRBJ2-1	-	-
TGTGCCAGCGGCCTGACGTGGGAAAAACTGTTTTTT	CASGLTWEKLFF	TRBV27	TRBJ1-4	-	-
TGTGCCAGTAGTAGGACTTTCCAAGAGACCCAGTACTTC	CASSRTFQETQYF	TRBV19	TRBJ2-5	-	-
TGTGCCAGCAGTTACACTCAGGGGGGCGGGGAGCTGTTTTTT	CASSYTQGGGELFF	TRBV6-6	TRBJ2-2	-	-
TGTGCCAGCACCTACTCGGGGGCCGATGAGACCCAGTACTTC	CASTYSGADETQYF	TRBV2	TRBJ2-5	-	-
TGTGCCAGCAGTTTAGTTCCTAGCTCCTACAATGAGCAGTTCTTC	CASSLVPSSYNEQFF	TRBV28	TRBJ2-1	-	-
TGTGCCAGCAGCACAGGACAGGGGCTGGACTATGGCTACACCTTC	CASSTGQGLDYGYTF	TRBV7-2	TRBJ1-2	TRBD1	-
TGTGCCAGCACCGGGGAGGGGCAGATGAACACTGAAGCTTTCTTT	CASTGEGQMNTEAFF	TRBV13	TRBJ1-1	-	few
TGTGCCGCGCGTGGGGCCTCCTACGAGCAGTACTTC	CAARGASYEQYF	TRBV6-6	TRBJ2-7	-	few
TGTGCCAGCAGTTTAGCAGGGTTAGGAGAGACCCAGTACTTC	CASSLAGLGETQYF	TRBV27	TRBJ2-5	-	-
TGTGCCAGTAGTTTTCTTGGGACAGAGGGCATCTATGGCTACACCTTC	CASSFLGTEGIYGYTF	TRBV19	TRBJ1-2	TRBD1	-
TGTGCCAGCAGTTACCAGGACACCGGGGAGCTGTTTTTT	CASSYQDTGELFF	TRBV6-5	TRBJ2-2	-	few
TGTGCCAGCAGCGGGGACAACTACAATCAGCCCCAGCATTTT	CASSGDNYNQPQHF	TRBV7-9	TRBJ1-5	-	-
TGTGCCAGCAGTCTCTCTACAGGGACGGGAGAGACCCAGTACTTC	CASSLSTGTGETQYF	TRBV7-3	TRBJ2-5	-	once
TGCGCCAGCAGCTTGGTTCCCGGGGGCGGGAACACTGAAGCTTTCTTT	CASSLVPGGGNTEAFF	TRBV5-1	TRBJ1-1	-	-